A single sample is the source of the 13 T cell receptor beta chains below, sequenced in a study of CD8 T cells in Susac syndrome. When the RNA was reverse transcribed, random hexamers were used with an input of roughly 0.45 to 1 ug. TCRdb called the immunoSEQ multiplex PCR reads again in MiXCR, with one record for every CDR3 protein. The sample records tens of thousands of distinct CDR3 sequences, 93% being singletons. Sample: CD4+ T cells from PBMCs. Receptors were obtained from a human donor with Susac syndrome.

The chain links TRBV9 to TRBJ1-1; unclear D gene. Trimming removed 4 bases at V and 3 bases at J, with 16 bases between. Germline CDR1 reads SGDLS; CDR2 reads YYNGEE. CDR3 length: 15 amino acids. CDR3 protein: CASSPRAVWDTEAFF. The CDR3, as DNA: TGTGCCAGCAGCCCCCGCGCAGTATGGGACACTGAAGCTTTCTTT.

The genes are TRBV7-9 and TRBJ1-1, with D unclear. CDR3 length equals 13 residues. Germline CDR1 SEHNR, CDR2 FQNEAQ (reference sequence). Between the trimmed V and J ends, which lost 3 bases and 1 base, there was a span of 6 bases. CDR3 sequence (DNA): TGTGCCAGCAGCTTCTGGGGGAACACTGAAGCTTTCTTT. Translated, it gives CASSFWGNTEAFF.

This chain joins TRBV29-1 and TRBJ1-1; D remains ambiguous. Trimming left V 5 bases short and J 1 base short, with 20 bases between. The CDR3 is made up of 16 amino acids. Germline loops: CDR1 SQVTM, CDR2 ANQGSEA. DNA for the CDR3: TGCAGCGTTTTCGAATTGTTCGGGATTTCGAACACTGAAGCTTTCTTT. This translates into CSVFELFGISNTEAFF.

J is TRBJ1-5 and V is TRBV21-1; the table gives TRBD1 as D, unverified against the DNA. TRBV21-1 is a recognized pseudogene. This CDR3 is 19 amino acids long. The CDR3 DNA reads TGTGCCAGCAGCAGACAGACCCCTCGGGACAGGGCCAGCAATCAGCCCCAGCATTTT. Translated, it gives CASSRQTPRDRASNQPQHF.

This chain links TRBV30 with TRBJ1-2; D is perhaps TRBD1 (5 bases). The germline CDR1 and CDR2 sequences are GTSNPN and SVGIG (reference sequence). This CDR3 comprises 14 residues. The germline V and J ends were trimmed by 2 bases and 0 bases, with 10 bases remaining between them. The CDR3 loop reads CAWSIGTANYGYTF. Here the CDR3 DNA reads TGTGCCTGGAGTATTGGGACGGCTAACTATGGCTACACCTTC.

The genes are TRBV6-1 and TRBJ1-1; D is undetermined. CDR1 and CDR2 from the germline V gene are MNHNS and SASEGT. The CDR3 is 14 amino acids. V shed 1 base and J shed 4 bases, with 10 bases lying between them. The CDR3 coding sequence is TGTGCCAGCAGTGAAGACAGATTCAGCACTGAAGCTTTCTTT. It codes for CASSEDRFSTEAFF.

This chain joins TRBV3-1 and TRBJ2-5, with TRBD1 as a possible D gene (5 bases). Germline V gives CDR1 LGHDT, CDR2 YNNKEL (reference sequence). Trimming removed 4 bases at V and 9 bases at J, with 12 bases between. This CDR3 has 12 amino acids. The CDR3: CASSRAGLAQYF. The CDR3 DNA is TGTGCCAGCAGCCGGGCAGGGTTGGCCCAGTACTTC.

The rearrangement links TRBV20-1 to TRBJ2-3, with TRBD2 matching over 7 bases. Germline V gene lookup returns CDR1 DFQATT and CDR2 SNEGSKA (reference sequence). V lost 7 bases and J lost 1; bases outside the gene matches: 8. CDR3 length equals 14 residues. CDR3 DNA: TGCAGTGTCCGTAAGAGCGGGGGCACAGATACGCAGTATTTT. Amino acid sequence: CSVRKSGGTDTQYF.

The CDR3 here is CASSSHRDRGTDTQYF. In DNA form, the CDR3 reads TGTGCCAGCAGCTCCCACCGGGACAGGGGCACAGATACGCAGTATTTT. The chain couples TRBV7-6 to TRBJ2-3; 9 bases map to TRBD1. Germline V CDR1 and CDR2: SGHVS, FNYEAQ. V shed 4 bases and J 1 base; nucleotides not matched to a gene: 6. The CDR3 is 16 residues long. Drawing the rest from reference TRBV7-6 and TRBJ2-3, the complete variable domain is GAGVSQSPRYKVTKRGQDVALRCDPISGHVSLYWYRQALGQGPEFLTYFNYEAQQDKSGLPNDRFSAERPEGSISTLTIQRTEQRDSAMYRCASSSHRDRGTDTQYFGPGTRLTVL.

This clonotype was recorded a few times. This chain's CDR3 is CASSPGTGEQPQHF. The CDR3 DNA sequence: TGTGCCAGCTCACCTGGGACAGGGGAGCAGCCCCAGCATTTT. V and J are TRBV18 and TRBJ1-5; 10 bases are shared with TRBD1. The ends lost 3 bases at V and 7 bases at J; junction bases unmatched: 3. This CDR3 has 14 residues. The V gene's germline CDR1 is KGHSH and CDR2 LQKENI.

The chain carries TRBV27 and TRBJ2-2; a possible D gene is TRBD1 (6 bases). Germline V gene lookup returns CDR1 MNHEY and CDR2 SMNVEV (reference sequence). The CDR3 sequence is 14 residues long. V was trimmed by 6 bases and J by 7 bases, leaving 15 bases between them. CDR3 sequence (DNA): TGTGCCAGCAGACAGGGCTGGAACTACGGGGAGCTGTTTTTT. Its translation: CASRQGWNYGELFF.

This sequence joins TRBV5-1 and TRBJ2-4; 9 nucleotides agree with TRBD1. CDR1 and CDR2 (germline): SGHRS, YFSETQ. The V gene end was trimmed by 4 bases and the J gene end by 6 bases; junction bases not matched to a gene: 11. The CDR3 runs to 16 residues. Here the CDR3 reads CASSPGDGTGLNIQYF. The CDR3 region has the DNA TGCGCCAGCAGCCCGGGGGACGGGACAGGGCTAAACATTCAGTACTTC.

J is TRBJ2-5 and V is TRBV29-1, with D uncertain. This CDR3 has 12 residues. From germline, CDR1 is SQVTM and CDR2 ANQGSEA. With 1 base removed from V and 1 base from J, the gap between germline ends came to 4 bases. DNA of the CDR3: TGCAGCGTTGAAGTCGGCCAAGAGACCCAGTACTTC. It codes for CSVEVGQETQYF.